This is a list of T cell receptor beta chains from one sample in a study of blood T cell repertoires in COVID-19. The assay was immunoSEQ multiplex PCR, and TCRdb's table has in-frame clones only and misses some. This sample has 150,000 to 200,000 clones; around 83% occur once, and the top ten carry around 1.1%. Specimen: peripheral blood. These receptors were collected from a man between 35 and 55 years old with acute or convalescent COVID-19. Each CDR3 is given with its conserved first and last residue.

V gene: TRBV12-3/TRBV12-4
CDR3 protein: CASSPGVNQPQHF

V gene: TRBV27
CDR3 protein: CASSPSGYGWGYTF

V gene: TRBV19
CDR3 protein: CASSSRTGRTGELFF

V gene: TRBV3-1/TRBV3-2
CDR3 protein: CASSQLLAGTDTQYF

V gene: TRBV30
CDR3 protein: CAWRPAPHNEQFF

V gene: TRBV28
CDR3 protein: CASRGASENTIYF

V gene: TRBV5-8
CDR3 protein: CASRHLALSYNEQFF

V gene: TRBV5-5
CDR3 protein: CASSPGSAYEQYF

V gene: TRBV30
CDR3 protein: CAWSLPKQGIYGYTF

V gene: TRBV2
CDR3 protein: CASSGELGGYTF

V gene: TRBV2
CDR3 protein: CASMRDTGELFF

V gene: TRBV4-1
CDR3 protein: CASSLRLAGETQYF

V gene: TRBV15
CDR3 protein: CATRRVGQDHEQYF

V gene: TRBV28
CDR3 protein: CASSKVRVDNYGYTF

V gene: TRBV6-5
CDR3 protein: CASSAAASYEQYF

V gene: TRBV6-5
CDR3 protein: CASRPGQGSNEQYF

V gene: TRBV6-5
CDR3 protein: CASRAPLGGGYTF

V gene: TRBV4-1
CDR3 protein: CASSQPGQGTGELFF

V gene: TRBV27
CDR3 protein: CASSLLVGTSLHNEQFF

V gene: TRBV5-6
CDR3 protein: CASSSPERGVIPGELFF

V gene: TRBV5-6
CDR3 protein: CASSSGQFNQPQHF

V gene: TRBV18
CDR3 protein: CASSPEYSGNTIYF

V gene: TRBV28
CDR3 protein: CASSRSWGGGHF

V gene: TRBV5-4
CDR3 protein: CASSFNRGNTEAFF

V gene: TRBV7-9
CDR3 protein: CASSTGRTEHEKLFF

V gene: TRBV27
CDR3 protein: CASSIQGAGEKLFF

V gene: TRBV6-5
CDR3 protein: CASSNRQGQNTEAFF

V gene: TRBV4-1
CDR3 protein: CASSQLPGGATNEKLFF

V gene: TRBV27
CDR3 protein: CASSSNRGSSSYNEQFF

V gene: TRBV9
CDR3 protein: CASSVRQGNYGYTF

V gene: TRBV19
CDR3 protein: CASSMEGFYGYTF

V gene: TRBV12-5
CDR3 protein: CASAPAGTNSAEAFF

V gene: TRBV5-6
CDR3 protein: CASSLSGDGFTDTQYF

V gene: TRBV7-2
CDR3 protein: CASSLEIKNTEAFF

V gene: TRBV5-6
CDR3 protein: CASSYQASSGNTIYF

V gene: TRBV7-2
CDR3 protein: CASSFQGALGYTF

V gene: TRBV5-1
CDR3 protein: CASSLARTGGALGTYEQYF

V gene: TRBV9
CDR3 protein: CASSVGFGSAGGNTIYF

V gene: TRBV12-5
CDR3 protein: CASAQEYNYGYTF

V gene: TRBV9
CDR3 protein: CASSVVPDSPLHF

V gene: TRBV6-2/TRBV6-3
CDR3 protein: CASSYSIPSGVNNEQFF